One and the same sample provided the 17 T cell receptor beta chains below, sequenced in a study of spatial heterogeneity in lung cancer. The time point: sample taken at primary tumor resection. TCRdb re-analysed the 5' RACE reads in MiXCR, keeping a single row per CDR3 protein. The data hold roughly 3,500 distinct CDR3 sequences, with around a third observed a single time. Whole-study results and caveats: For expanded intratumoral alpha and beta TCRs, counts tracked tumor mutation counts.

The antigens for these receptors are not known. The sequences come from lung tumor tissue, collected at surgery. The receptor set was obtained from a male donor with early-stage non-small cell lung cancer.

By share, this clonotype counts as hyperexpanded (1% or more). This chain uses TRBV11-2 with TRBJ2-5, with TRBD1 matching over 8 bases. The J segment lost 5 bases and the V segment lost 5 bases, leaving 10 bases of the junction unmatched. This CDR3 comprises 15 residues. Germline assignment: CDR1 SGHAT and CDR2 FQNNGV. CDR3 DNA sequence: TGTGCCAGCAGCCCTCGGACAGGGTATACGGAGACCCAGTACTTC. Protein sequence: CASSPRTGYTETQYF. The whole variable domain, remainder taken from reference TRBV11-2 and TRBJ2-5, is EAGVAQSPRYKIIEKRQSVAFWCNPISGHATLYWYQQILGQGPKLLIQFQNNGVVDDSQLPKDRFSAERLKGVDSTLKIQPAKLEDSAVYLCASSPRTGYTETQYFGPGTRLLVL.

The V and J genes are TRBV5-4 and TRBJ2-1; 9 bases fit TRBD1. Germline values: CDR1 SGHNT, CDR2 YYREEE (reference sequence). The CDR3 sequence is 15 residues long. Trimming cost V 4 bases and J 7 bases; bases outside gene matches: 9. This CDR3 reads CASSGAAQGANEQFF. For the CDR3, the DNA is TGTGCCAGCAGCGGGGCGGCACAGGGGGCGAATGAGCAGTTCTTC.

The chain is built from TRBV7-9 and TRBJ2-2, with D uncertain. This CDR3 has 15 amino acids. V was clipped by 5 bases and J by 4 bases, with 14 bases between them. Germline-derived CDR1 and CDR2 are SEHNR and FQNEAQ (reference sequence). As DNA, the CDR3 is TGTGCCAGCAGCCCCCGAGGATCGGGCACCGGGGAGCTGTTTTTT. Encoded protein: CASSPRGSGTGELFF.

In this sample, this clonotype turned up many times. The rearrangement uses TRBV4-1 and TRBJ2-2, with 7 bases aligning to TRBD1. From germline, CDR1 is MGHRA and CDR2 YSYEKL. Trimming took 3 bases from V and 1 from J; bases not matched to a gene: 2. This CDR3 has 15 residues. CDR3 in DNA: TGCGCCAGCAGCCATCGACAGGGGAACACCGGGGAGCTGTTTTTT. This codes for CASSHRQGNTGELFF.

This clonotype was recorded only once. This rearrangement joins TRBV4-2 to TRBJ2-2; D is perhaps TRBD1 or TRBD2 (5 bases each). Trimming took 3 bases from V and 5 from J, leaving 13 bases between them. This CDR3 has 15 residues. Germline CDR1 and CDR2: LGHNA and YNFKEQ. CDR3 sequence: CASSQGYEGTGELFF. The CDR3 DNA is TGTGCCAGCAGCCAGGGCTACGAGGGGACCGGGGAGCTGTTTTTT.

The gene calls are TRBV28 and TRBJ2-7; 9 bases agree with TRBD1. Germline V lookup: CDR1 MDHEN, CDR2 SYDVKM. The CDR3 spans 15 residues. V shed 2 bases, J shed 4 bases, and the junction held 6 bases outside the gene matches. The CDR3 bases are TGTGCCAGCAGTTTACCCGGGACAGGGCAATACGAGCAGTACTTC. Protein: CASSLPGTGQYEQYF.

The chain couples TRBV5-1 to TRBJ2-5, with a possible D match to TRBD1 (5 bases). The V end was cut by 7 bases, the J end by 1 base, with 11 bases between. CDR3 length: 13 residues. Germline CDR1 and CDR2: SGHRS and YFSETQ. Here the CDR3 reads CASLGTGQETQYF. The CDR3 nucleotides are TGCGCCAGCTTGGGTACAGGCCAAGAGACCCAGTACTTC.

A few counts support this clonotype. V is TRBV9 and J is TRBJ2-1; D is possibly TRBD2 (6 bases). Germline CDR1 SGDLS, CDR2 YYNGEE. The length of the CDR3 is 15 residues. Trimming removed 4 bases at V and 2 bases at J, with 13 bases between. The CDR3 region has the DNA TGTGCCAGCAGCCCCTTCTCGGGAGCCTACAATGAGCAGTTCTTC. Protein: CASSPFSGAYNEQFF. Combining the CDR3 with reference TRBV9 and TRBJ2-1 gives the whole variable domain DSGVTQTPKHLITATGQRVTLRCSPRSGDLSVYWYQQSLDQGLQFLIQYYNGEERAKGNILERFSAQQFPDLHSELNLSSLELGDSALYFCASSPFSGAYNEQFFGPGTRLTVL.

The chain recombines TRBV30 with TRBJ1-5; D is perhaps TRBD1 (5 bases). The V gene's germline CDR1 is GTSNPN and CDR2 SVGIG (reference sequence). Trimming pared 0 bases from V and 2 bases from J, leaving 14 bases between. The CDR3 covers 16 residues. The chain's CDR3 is CAWSVEGGERNQPQHF. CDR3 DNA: TGTGCCTGGAGTGTGGAGGGAGGGGAGCGCAATCAGCCCCAGCATTTT.

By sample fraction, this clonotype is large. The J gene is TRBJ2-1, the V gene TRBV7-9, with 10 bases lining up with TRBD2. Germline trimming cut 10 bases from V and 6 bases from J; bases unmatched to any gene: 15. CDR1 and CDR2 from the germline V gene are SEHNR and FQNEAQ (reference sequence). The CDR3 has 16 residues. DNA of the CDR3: TGTGCCATCCTCCACCTCCTAGCGGGAGATTCCAATGAGCAGTTCTTC. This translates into CAILHLLAGDSNEQFF. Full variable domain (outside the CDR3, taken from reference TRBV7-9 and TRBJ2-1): DTGVSQNPRHKITKRGQNVTFRCDPISEHNRLYWYRQTLGQGPEFLTYFQNEAQLEKSRLLSDRFSAERPKGSFSTLEIQRTEQGDSAMYLCAILHLLAGDSNEQFFGPGTRLTVL.

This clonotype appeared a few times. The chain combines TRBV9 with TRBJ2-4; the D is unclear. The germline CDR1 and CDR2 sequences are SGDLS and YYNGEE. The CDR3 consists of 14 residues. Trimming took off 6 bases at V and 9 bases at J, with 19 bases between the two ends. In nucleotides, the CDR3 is TGTGCCAGCAACCGTCGGGCCCCTTGGGGCATTCAGTACTTC. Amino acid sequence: CASNRRAPWGIQYF.

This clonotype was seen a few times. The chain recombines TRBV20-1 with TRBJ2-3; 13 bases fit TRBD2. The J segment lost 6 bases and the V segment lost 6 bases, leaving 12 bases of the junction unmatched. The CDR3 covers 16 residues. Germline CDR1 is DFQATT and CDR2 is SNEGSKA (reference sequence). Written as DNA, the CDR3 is TGCAGTGCGCTGAGACTAGCGGGGGGAGCAGGGGATACGCAGTATTTT. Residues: CSALRLAGGAGDTQYF.

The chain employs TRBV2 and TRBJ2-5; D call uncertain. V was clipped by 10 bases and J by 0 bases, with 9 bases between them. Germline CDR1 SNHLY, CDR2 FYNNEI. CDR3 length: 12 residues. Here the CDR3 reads CATQGNQETQYF. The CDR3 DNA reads TGTGCCACTCAAGGGAACCAAGAGACCCAGTACTTC.

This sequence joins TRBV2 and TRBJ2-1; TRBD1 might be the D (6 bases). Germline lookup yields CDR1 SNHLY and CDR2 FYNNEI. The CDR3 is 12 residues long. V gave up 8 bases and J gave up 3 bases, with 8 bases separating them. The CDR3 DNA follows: TGTGCCAGCGGGGACAACTACAATGAGCAGTTCTTC. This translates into CASGDNYNEQFF.

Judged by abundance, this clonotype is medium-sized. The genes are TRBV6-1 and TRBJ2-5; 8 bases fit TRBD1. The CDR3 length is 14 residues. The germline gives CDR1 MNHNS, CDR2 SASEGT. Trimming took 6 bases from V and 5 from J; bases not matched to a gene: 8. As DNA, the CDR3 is TGTGCCAGCAGGGGCACAGGGGGGTTGGAGACCCAGTACTTC. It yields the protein CASRGTGGLETQYF.

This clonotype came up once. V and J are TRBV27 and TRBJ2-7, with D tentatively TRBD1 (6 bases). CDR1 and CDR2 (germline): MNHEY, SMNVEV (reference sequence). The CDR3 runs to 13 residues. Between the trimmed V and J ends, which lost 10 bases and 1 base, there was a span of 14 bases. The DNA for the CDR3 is TGTGCCACTCAGGACAGCAATTCCTACGAGCAGTACTTC. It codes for CATQDSNSYEQYF.

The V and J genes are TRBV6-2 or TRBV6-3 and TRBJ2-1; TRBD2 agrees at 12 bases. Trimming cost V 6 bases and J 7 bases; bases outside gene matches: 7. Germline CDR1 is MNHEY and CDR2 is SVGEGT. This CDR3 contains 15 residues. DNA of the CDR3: TGTGCCAGCAGATCTAGCGGGAGGGCCAATAATGAGCAGTTCTTC. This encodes CASRSSGRANNEQFF.